This T cell receptor beta chain was retrieved from a study of CD4 and CD8 cells across lung adenocarcinoma regions. Via MiXCR, TCRdb re-called the PCR reads, giving one row per CDR3 protein. The data show about 17,000 distinct CDR3 sequences, around 46% seen once. Samples came from patients with localized non-small cell lung adenocarcinoma. This clonotype was counted ten times or more. V was trimmed by 5 bases and J by 3 bases, leaving 11 bases between them. This CDR3 has 14 amino acids. Germline CDR1 MNHNS, CDR2 SASEGT. The sequencing sample was made of CD4+ T cells from the margin of a lung tumor. The origin of this receptor is a male donor with lung adenocarcinoma. The CD4 and CD8 labels of this study may be unreliable. The rearrangement links TRBV6-1 to TRBJ2-1; the D gene is possibly TRBD1 (6 bases). The CDR3 nucleotides read TGTGCCAGCAGTCTTACAGGGAGCTACAATGAGCAGTTCTTC. Its protein product is CASSLTGSYNEQFF.